One and the same sample provided the 7 T cell receptor beta chains below, sequenced in a study of Ad26.COV2.S vaccination and SARS-CoV-2 variants. Assay: immunoSEQ multiplex PCR; the TCRdb copy retains only in-frame clones and omits some. The data hold tens of thousands of clones, with roughly 84% observed a single time. The sample was peripheral blood, taken after recovery from COVID-19. These TCRs come from a human donor who had recovered from COVID-19.

V and J are TRBV24-1 and TRBJ2-1, with TRBD1 matching 10 bases. This CDR3 comprises 15 residues. CDR1 KGHDR and CDR2 SFDVKD come from the germline V gene. J gave up 5 bases and V 5 bases, and 5 bases lay outside the gene matches. The CDR3 region is CATSASGTGDNEQFF. As DNA, the CDR3 is TGTGCCACCAGTGCGTCCGGGACAGGGGACAATGAGCAGTTCTTC.

This rearrangement joins TRBV3-1 (or the pseudogene TRBV3-2) to TRBJ1-2; tentative D call: TRBD1 (5 bases). Trimming cost V 4 bases and J 4 bases, with 16 bases left between them. The CDR3 consists of 15 residues. Germline V gene data show CDR1 as LGHDT and CDR2 as YNNKEL (reference sequence). Here the CDR3 DNA reads TGTGCCAGCAGCCTGACAGATATGAAGGGCTATGGCTACACCTTC. As protein: CASSLTDMKGYGYTF.

The gene calls are TRBV12-3 or TRBV12-4 and TRBJ2-5, with D hard to call. The CDR3 totals 12 residues. The V end was cut by 6 bases, the J end by 5 bases, with 10 bases between. The CDR3 DNA is TGTGCCAGCAGACACATAGGGGAGACCCAGTACTTC. It translates to CASRHIGETQYF.

This chain links TRBV21-1 with TRBJ2-7; the tabulated D call, TRBD2, remains unverified against the DNA. TRBV21-1 is shown as a pseudogene. The CDR3 has 13 amino acids. Here the CDR3 reads CASSHGGLHEQYF. DNA of the CDR3: TGTGCCAGCAGCCACGGAGGCCTCCACGAGCAGTACTTC.

V is TRBV9 and J is TRBJ1-5, with TRBD1 matching over 7 bases. Unmatched junction bases numbered 12, after V lost 4 bases and J lost 5 bases. Germline V gene sequence: CDR1 SGDLS, CDR2 YYNGEE. The CDR3 loop spans 16 amino acids. CDR3 sequence: CASSPDVGGGDQPQHF. CDR3 bases: TGTGCCAGCAGCCCCGATGTGGGAGGGGGCGATCAGCCCCAGCATTTT.

The chain carries TRBV7-2 and TRBJ2-5, with TRBD2 identical over 8 bases. V was pared by 5 bases and J by 4 bases, with 15 bases of the junction left unmatched. The germline gives CDR1 SGHTA, CDR2 FQGNSA. The CDR3 sequence is 17 residues long. The CDR3 DNA sequence: TGTGCCAGCAGCCCCCAAGTTCGTAGTAGCGGGACAGAGACCCAGTACTTC. Amino acids: CASSPQVRSSGTETQYF.

The J gene is TRBJ1-6, the V gene TRBV4-2; TRBD1 aligns across 10 bases. Germline CDR1 reads LGHNA; CDR2 reads YNFKEQ. With V trimmed by 4 bases and J by 7 bases, 4 bases remained unmatched. The CDR3 is 15 amino acids. This CDR3 reads CASSREGQGNSPLHF. CDR3 DNA sequence: TGTGCCAGCAGCCGAGAGGGACAGGGGAATTCACCCCTCCACTTT.